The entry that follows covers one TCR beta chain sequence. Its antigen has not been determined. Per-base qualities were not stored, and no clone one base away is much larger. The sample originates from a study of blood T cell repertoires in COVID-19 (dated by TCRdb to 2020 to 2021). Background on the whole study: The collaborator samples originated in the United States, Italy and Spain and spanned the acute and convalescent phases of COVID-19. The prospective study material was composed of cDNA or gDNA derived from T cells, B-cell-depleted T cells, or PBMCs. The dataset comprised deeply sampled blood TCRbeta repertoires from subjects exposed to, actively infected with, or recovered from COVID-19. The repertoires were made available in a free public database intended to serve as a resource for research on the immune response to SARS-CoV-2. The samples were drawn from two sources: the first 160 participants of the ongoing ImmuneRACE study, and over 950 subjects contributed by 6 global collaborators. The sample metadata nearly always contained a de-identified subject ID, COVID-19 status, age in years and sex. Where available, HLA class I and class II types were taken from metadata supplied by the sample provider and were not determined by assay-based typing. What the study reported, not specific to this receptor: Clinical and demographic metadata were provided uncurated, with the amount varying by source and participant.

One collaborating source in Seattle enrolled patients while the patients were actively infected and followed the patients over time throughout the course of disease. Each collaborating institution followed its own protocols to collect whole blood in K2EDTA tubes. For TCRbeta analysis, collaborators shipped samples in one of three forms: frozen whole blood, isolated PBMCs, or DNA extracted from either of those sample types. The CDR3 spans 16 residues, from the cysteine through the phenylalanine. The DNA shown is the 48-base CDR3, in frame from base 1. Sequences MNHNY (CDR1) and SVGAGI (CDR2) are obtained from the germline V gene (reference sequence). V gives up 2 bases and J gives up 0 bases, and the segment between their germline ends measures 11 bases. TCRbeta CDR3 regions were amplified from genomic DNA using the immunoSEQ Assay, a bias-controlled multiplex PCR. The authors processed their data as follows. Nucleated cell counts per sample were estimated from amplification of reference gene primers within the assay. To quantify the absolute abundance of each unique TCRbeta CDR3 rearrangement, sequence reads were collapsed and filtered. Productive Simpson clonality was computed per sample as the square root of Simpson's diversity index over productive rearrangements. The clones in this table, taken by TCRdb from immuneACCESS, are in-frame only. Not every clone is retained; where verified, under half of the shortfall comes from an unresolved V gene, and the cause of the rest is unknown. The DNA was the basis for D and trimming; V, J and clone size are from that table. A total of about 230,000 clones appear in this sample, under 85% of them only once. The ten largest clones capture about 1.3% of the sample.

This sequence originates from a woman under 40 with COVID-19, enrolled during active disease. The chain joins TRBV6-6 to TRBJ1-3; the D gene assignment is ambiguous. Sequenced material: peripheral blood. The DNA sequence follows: TGTGCCAGCAGTTACGGCAGGTCGAACTCTGGAAACACCATATATTTT. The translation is CASSYGRSNSGNTIYF.